The present T cell receptor (beta chain) was sequenced within a study of CD8 T cell repertoires and HIV-1 epitope variants. Study-wide context: Twenty-five autologous and known Gag and Nef epitope variant peptides each stimulated T cells separately. 1M T cells were kept uncultured as a baseline. General study points: Some ten antigen-specific TCR beta clonotypes were found; roughly six seemed cross-reactive to variants.

Generated by immunoSEQ multiplex PCR, the TCRdb table keeps only in-frame clones and is missing some. The repertoire holds approximately 2,200 clones, with approximately 75% as singletons. A word on this clone: Its antigen is unidentified.

This CDR3 contains 14 residues. Germline V lookup: CDR1 MNHEY, CDR2 SVGAGI. With 5 bases clipped from V and 4 bases from J, the junction kept 6 bases outside the gene matches. The TCR comes from a male donor with HIV. The source material was cultured CD8+ T cells derived from PBMCs. The V and J genes are TRBV6-5 and TRBJ2-5, with 8 bases matching TRBD1. The CDR3 DNA is TGTGCCAGCAGTAATACAGGGGGGCGAGAGACCCAGTACTTC. Translated: CASSNTGGRETQYF.